This T cell receptor beta chain emerged from a study of cytomegalovirus exposure and HLA in healthy donors (dated by TCRdb to about 2017). For context, the study as a whole: In an earlier analysis of 587 of the donors, around 290 Gb of sequence data and approximately 100 million unique TCR beta sequences from roughly 180 million T cells were reported. Rather than using new phenotypic data, the later analysis identified candidate immune exposures from TCR beta sequences and from how often those sequences occurred across donors. About 330 gigabases of sequencing data and around 85 million unique TCR sequences made up an early release that covered 500 to 700 HLA-typed donors. The study aimed to test whether signatures of past pathogen exposure could be identified by cataloging public T cell receptors. In a later genetic analysis, genome-wide SNP genotypes for 398 of the 666 donors were used, and that subset was treated as a discovery cohort. All discovery cohort repertoires had been generated using a single sequencing platform. Class I and class II HLA loci were covered by the typing at four-digit resolution. A later analysis re-analyzed previously published TCR beta repertoires from roughly 690 donors and added high-resolution HLA genotyping to study TCR occurrence patterns. Of the roughly 390 genotyped donors, roughly 76% were placed in the genetic ancestry cluster associated with self-reported Caucasian donors. An earlier analysis of approximately 580 of the donors used high-throughput TCR beta sequencing to judge whether each TCR beta V gene segment behaved as functional or pseudogenic. The T cell repertoires of under 700 subjects were profiled by immunosequencing and related to cytomegalovirus serostatus. Typing coverage varied by locus: 629-630 donors for A, B, C, DRB1 and DQB1; under 550 for DQA1; over 600 for DPA1; approximately 490 for DPB1. To predict cytomegalovirus infection status, the study brought together high-throughput TCR immunosequencing, statistical association of individual TCRs with disease status, and machine learning. A separate validation cohort of over 95 different subjects was used in addition to the approximately 640-subject first cohort. Among about 400 genotyped donors of the cohort, an average of approximately 220,000 unique TCR beta nucleotide sequences was sequenced per donor, of which about 18% were non-productive. Donor age, sex, ethnicity and CMV serostatus were compiled alongside the repertoire data. Four or five DR-DQ haplotypes were treated as single units for association and clustering because of strong linkage in the cohort. Study-wide conclusions, independent of this receptor: A group of highly shared sequence variants was considered likely to be a technical artifact of the sequencing pipeline. Linkage disequilibrium might explain the correlated functional status among segregating V segments, but an unknown experimental factor could not be ruled out. In a later genetic analysis, a missense DCLRE1C variant was associated with V-gene and J-gene trimming of TCR beta chains, and the association was replicated in an independent cohort. A further reported finding was that TCR beta sequences accurately predicted the HLA-A and HLA-B alleles for most subjects in the first cohort. A few of the identified cytomegalovirus-associated TCR beta chains were confirmed in vitro to be specific for cytomegalovirus antigens. In a later analysis, several top co-occurrence clusters were reported to appear linked to parvovirus B19, influenza, CMV and Epstein-Barr virus. According to a later genetic analysis, donors in an Asian-associated ancestry cluster had fewer N-insertions in productive TCRs than the approximately 650-donor mean. The study gave a list of over 150 TCR beta chains associated with cytomegalovirus. Because counts were too low, some 16 rarely observed V segments, including chromosome 9 orphons, were excluded from the earlier analysis of under 650 of the donors. In both the original and validation cohorts, the classifier was reported to diagnose cytomegalovirus status with high specificity and sensitivity. Assigning TCR associations to individual alleles was difficult when HLA alleles, especially DR and DQ, strongly co-occurred. According to a later analysis, TCR association rates differed among HLA loci, with DRB1 alleles showing the most associated TCRs and HLA-C alleles showing the fewest. CMV serostatus was the only immune exposure information available for the cohort. While some public TCRs were present in many individuals, most TCR sequences turned up only very rarely across donors. It was suggested by the authors that the approach could potentially be generalized to other disease states and immunological phenotypes. Because HLA typing was missing for some donors at each locus, association tests included only the typed subset. In a later analysis, HLA-associated TCR beta chains were found to be more clonally expanded and to have lower generation probabilities than equally common non-associated chains. Some IMGT-functional V segments, including TRBV6-2 and TRBV6-3, could not be distinguished by the 87-base-pair reads and were therefore excluded. Most CMV-associated TCR beta chains appeared to be HLA-restricted in a later analysis, and the HLA associations seemed to be driven largely by CMV exposure. Sequencing depth was assumed to be roughly uniform across donors in the presence/absence analyses, though that assumption may not hold. In a later analysis, some 17,000 TCR beta sequences were associated with specific HLA alleles at a false discovery rate of 0.05. The cohort was sequenced for TCR beta chains only, and without alpha or paired-chain data the features that could be detected were limited. In an earlier analysis of 450 to 750 of the donors, most TCR beta V segments appeared in productive rearrangements about 87% or about 30% of the time, broadly matching IMGT annotations.

In total, about 650 healthy bone marrow donors made up the cohort. All cohort members were sampled while nominally healthy, although unrecorded immune exposures were likely present. The donor was CMV seropositive and was included in the group of 250 to 300 seropositive cohort members. Every donor gave a peripheral blood sample, and the peripheral blood mononuclear cells from that sample were used for TCR beta sequencing. The Qiagen DNeasy Blood Extraction Kit was used to extract genomic DNA from the blood cell samples. As concerns this clone: Its antigen has not been determined. Per-base quality was not reported, and no clone a single base away is much larger than it.

The library was made by the immunoSEQ multiplex PCR assay. A mixture of 60 forward primers for TCR Vbeta segments and 13 reverse primers for TCR Jbeta segments was used in the multiplex PCR. The CDR3 region of rearranged TCR beta genes was amplified from genomic DNA with a multiplex PCR assay. The amplified TCR beta libraries were sequenced on the Illumina HiSeq System as 87-base-pair reads. In the source study's methods: A later analysis tallied 75 million to 95 million unique TCR beta chains across the 600 to 700 repertoires, and about 10 million of those chains were shared by two or more donors. Raw reads were error-corrected and collapsed into unique sequences with a nearest-neighbor algorithm that merged closely related sequences to remove PCR and sequencing errors. V, D and J gene segments were assigned by aligning CDR3 sequences to IMGT reference sequences. For a sequence to be retained, a match of at least six nucleotides was required to both a V gene segment and a J gene segment. A rearrangement counted as productive if the CDR3 had no stop codons and remained in frame with V and J, and every other rearrangement counted as non-productive. Following IMGT convention, CDR3 was defined as the stretch from the second conserved V-encoded cysteine up to the conserved J-encoded phenylalanine. The earlier analysis of roughly 590 of the donors excluded any sequence lacking an unambiguous match to a single V gene segment. An earlier analysis of 587 of the donors classified V segments as functional when productive rearrangements were above 56.7% and as segregating when the standard deviation between donors was above 5%. A statistical classification framework was built to diagnose cytomegalovirus status from the catalog of TCR beta chain sequences. A later analysis assigned V and J genes by comparing TCR nucleotide sequences with IMGT/GENE-DB human TR gene sequences. Using the TCRdist pipeline, a later analysis assigned CDR3 sequences along with most-parsimonious VDJ recombination scenarios. In a later analysis, every TCR beta chain was defined by the combination of its CDR3 amino acid sequence and its V-gene family, and reads without a unique V-gene family were dropped. A later analysis removed 450 to 600 highly shared, low-generation-probability nucleotide sequences to deal with suspected cross-contamination and a sequencing artifact. In a later analysis, a clonal expansion index for each public chain was calculated from normalized within-repertoire ranks of inferred template counts. In a later analysis, generation probabilities were computed with a VDJ recombination model fitted to out-of-frame rearrangements, and the resulting probabilities were checked against IGoR. A later analysis scored TCR-TCR, TCR-HLA and TCR-CMV co-occurrence with hypergeometric tests, applying a repertoire-size bias correction to TCR pairs. In a later analysis, false discovery rates were estimated by permuting HLA or CMV assignments 20 times. A later analysis grouped co-occurring TCRs with DBSCAN, adding TCRdist sequence similarity when clustering within HLA-allele-positive subsets. Repertoires with fewer than 30,000 or more than 120,000 public chains, plus five repertoires with anomalous nucleotide sharing, were excluded from co-occurrence clustering. TCRdb stores this immuneACCESS table with in-frame sequences only. Part of the clones is absent; in the studies checked, under half of the shortfall reflects unresolved V genes, and no reason is known for the rest. From that table come the V and J calls and clone size; the DNA was used to work out D and trimming. This sample is represented by 100,000 to 150,000 clones; over 65% of them were singletons. Clones ranked in the top ten supply more than 3.5% of the sample.

V is pruned by 7 bases and J by 7 bases, leaving 11 bases of the junction without a gene match. The CDR1 and CDR2 encoded by the germline V gene are MRHNA and SNTAGT. The CDR3 runs 16 residues from the cysteine to the phenylalanine. Kept here is only the CDR3 DNA, which spans 48 bases and is read in frame from base 1. The sequenced sample was PBMCs. The sequence joins TRBV6-4 to TRBJ2-1, and 12 junctional nucleotides match TRBD2. This clonotype was sampled from a man aged 35 to 55 in good health and CMV-seropositive. The CDR3 region: CASNRTGTSGPNEQFF. The bases read TGTGCCAGCAACCGAACCGGGACTAGCGGGCCTAATGAGCAGTTCTTC.